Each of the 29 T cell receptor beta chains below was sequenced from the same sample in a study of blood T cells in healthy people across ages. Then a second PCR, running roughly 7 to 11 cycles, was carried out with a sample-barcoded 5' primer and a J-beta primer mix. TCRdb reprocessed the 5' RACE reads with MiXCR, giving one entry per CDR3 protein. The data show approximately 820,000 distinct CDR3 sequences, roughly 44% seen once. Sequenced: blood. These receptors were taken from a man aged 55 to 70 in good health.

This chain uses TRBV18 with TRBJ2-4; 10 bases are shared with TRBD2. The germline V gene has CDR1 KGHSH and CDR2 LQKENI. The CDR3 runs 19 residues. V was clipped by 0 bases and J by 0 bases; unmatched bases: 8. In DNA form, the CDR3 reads TGTGCCAGCTCACCACCTAGCGGGGGGCCAAATATAGCCAAAAACATTCAGTACTTC. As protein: CASSPPSGGPNIAKNIQYF.

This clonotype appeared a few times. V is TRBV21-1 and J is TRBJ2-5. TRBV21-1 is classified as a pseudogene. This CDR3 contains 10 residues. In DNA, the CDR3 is TGTGCCAGGTACCAAGAGACCCAGTACTTC. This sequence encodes CARYQETQYF.

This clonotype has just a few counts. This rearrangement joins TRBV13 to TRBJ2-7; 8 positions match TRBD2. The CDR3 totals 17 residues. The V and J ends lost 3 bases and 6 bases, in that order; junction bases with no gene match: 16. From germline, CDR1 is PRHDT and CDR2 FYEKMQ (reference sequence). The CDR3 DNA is TGTGCCAGCAGCTTGGTAAGGCGGGGGGCCGGGTCTCGCGAGCAGTACTTC. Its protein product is CASSLVRRGAGSREQYF.

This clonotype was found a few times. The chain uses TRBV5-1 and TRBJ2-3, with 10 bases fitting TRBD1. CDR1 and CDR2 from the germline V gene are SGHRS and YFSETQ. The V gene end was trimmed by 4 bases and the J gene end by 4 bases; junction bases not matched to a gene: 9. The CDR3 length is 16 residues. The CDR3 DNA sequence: TGCGCCAGCAGCACGGACAGGGGGAATTTCGCAGATACGCAGTATTTT. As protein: CASSTDRGNFADTQYF.

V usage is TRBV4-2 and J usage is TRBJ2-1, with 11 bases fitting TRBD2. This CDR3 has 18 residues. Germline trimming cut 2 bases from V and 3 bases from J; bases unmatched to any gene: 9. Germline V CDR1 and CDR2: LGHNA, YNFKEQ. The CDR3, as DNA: TGTGCCAGCAGCCAACCGACTAGCGGGGCCCCCCTCTACAATGAGCAGTTCTTC. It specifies CASSQPTSGAPLYNEQFF.

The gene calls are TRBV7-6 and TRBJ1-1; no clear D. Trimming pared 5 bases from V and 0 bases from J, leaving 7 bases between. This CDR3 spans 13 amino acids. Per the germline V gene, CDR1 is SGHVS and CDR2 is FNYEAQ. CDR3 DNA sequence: TGTGCCAGCAGCCCCGACATGAACACTGAAGCTTTCTTT. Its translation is CASSPDMNTEAFF.

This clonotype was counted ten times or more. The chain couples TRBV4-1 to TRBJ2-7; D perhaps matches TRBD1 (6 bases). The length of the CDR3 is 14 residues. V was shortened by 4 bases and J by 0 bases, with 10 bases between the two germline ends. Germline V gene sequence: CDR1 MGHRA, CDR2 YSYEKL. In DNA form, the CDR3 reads TGCGCCAGCAGCCGAGAACAGGGCTCCTACGAGCAGTACTTC. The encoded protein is CASSREQGSYEQYF.

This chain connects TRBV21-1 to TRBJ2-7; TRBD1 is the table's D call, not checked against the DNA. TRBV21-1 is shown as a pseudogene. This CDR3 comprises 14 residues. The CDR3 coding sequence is TGTGCCAACAGCATCCGGACGGGGATCTACGAGCAGTACTTC. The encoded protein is CANSIRTGIYEQYF.

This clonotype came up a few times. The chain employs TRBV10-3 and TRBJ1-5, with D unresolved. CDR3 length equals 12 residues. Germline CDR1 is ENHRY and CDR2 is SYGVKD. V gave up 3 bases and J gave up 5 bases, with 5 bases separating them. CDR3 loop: CAISERDQPQHF. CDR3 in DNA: TGTGCCATCAGTGAACGGGATCAGCCCCAGCATTTT.

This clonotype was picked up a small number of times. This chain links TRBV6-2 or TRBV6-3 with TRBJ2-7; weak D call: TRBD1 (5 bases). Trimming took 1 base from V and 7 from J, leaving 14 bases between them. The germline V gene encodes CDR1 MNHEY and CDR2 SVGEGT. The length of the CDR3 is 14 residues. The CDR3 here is CASSYLTESNEQYF. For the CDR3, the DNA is TGTGCCAGCAGTTACTTGACAGAATCCAATGAGCAGTACTTC.

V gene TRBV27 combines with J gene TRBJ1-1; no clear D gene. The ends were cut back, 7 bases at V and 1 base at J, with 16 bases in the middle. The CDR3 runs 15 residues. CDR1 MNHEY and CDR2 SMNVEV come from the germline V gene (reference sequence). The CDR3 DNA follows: TGTGCCAGCAACTCCGGGGTTCTCCCGAACACTGAAGCTTTCTTT. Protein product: CASNSGVLPNTEAFF.

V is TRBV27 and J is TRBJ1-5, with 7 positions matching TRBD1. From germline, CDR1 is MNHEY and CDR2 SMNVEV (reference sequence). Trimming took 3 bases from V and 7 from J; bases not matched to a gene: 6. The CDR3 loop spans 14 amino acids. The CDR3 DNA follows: TGTGCCAGCAGTTTTGGGCAGGGGGGCCAGCCCCAGCATTTT. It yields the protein CASSFGQGGQPQHF.

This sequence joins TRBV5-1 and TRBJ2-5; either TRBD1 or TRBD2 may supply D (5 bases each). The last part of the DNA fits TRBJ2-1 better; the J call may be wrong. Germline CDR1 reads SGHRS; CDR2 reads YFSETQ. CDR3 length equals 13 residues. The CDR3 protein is CASSTGPQETQFF. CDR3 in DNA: TGCGCCAGCAGCACGGGACCGCAAGAGACCCAGTTCTTC.

CDR3 in amino acids: CASSSQGALNTGELFF. CDR3 DNA sequence: TGCGCCAGCAGCTCACAGGGGGCGCTGAACACCGGGGAGCTGTTTTTT. The rearrangement joins TRBV5-1 to TRBJ2-2; 9 bases agree with TRBD1. There are 16 residues in the CDR3. V was clipped by 3 bases and J by 1 base; unmatched bases: 4. The germline V gene encodes CDR1 SGHRS and CDR2 YFSETQ.

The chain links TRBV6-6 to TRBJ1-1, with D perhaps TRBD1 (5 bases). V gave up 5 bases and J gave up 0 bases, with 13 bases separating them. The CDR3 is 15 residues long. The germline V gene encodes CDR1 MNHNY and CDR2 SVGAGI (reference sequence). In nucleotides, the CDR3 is TGTGCCAGCAGTCCCCAGGGAATTCTGAACACTGAAGCTTTCTTT. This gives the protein CASSPQGILNTEAFF.

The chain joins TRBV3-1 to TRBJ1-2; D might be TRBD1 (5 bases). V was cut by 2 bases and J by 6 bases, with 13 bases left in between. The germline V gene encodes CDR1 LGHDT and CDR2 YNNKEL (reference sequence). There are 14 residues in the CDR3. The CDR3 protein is CASSQKAGIHGYTF. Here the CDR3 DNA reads TGTGCCAGCAGCCAAAAGGCAGGGATCCATGGCTACACCTTC.

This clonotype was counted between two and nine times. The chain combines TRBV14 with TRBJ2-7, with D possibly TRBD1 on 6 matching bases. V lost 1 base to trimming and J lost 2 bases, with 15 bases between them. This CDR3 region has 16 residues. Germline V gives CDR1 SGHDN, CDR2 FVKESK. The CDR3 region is CASSQGSDSVTYEQYF. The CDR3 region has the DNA TGTGCCAGCAGCCAAGGGTCGGACAGTGTTACCTACGAGCAGTACTTC.

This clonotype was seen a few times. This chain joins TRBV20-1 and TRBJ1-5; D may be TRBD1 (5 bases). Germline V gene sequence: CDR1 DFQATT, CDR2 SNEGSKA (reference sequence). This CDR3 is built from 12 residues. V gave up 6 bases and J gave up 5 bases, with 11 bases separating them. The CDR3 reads CSAGQGDQPQHF. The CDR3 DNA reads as TGCAGTGCGGGGCAGGGAGATCAGCCCCAGCATTTT.

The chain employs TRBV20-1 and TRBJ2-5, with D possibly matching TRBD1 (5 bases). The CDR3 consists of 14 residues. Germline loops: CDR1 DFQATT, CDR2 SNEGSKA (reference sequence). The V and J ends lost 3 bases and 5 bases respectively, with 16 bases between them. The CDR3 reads CSASGRVEWETQYF. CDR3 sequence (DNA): TGCAGTGCTAGCGGCAGGGTAGAGTGGGAGACCCAGTACTTC.

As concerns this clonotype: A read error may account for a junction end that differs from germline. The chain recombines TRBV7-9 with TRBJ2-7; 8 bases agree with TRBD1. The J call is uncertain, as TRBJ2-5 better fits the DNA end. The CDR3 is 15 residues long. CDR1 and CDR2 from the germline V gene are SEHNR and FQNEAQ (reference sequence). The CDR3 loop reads CASGFTGQGRETQYF. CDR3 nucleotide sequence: TGTGCCAGCGGCTTTACTGGACAGGGACGGGAGACCCAGTACTTC.

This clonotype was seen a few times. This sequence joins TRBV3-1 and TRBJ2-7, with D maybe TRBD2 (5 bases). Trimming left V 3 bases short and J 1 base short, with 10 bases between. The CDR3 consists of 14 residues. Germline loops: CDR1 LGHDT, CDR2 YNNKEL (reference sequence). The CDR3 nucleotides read TGTGCCAGCAGCCAGCTCGGGGTTTCCTACGAGCAGTACTTC. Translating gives CASSQLGVSYEQYF.

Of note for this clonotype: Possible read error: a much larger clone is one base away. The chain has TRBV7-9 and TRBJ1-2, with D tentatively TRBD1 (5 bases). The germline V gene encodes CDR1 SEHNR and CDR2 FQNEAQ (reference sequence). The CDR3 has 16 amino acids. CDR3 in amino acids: CASRQYSGEVNYGHTF. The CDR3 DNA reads TGTGCCAGCAGGCAATATTCGGGGGAAGTAAACTATGGCCACACCTTC.

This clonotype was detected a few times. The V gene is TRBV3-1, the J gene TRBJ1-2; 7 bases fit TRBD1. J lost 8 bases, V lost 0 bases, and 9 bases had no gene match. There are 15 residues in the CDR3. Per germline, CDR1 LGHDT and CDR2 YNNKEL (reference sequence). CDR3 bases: TGTGCCAGCAGCCAAGATCGGAGGGGGCTAGGGGGCTACACCTTC. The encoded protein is CASSQDRRGLGGYTF.

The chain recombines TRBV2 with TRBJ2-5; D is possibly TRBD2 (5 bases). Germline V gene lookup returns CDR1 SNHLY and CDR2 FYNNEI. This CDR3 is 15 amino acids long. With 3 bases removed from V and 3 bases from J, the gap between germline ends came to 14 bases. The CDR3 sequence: CASSDEAGEKETQYF. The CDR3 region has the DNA TGTGCCAGCAGTGACGAAGCTGGGGAGAAAGAGACCCAGTACTTC. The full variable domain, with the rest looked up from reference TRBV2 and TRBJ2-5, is EPEVTQTPSHQVTQMGQEVILRCVPISNHLYFYWYRQILGQKVEFLVSFYNNEISEKSEIFDDQFSVERPDGSNFTLKIRSTKLEDSAMYFCASSDEAGEKETQYFGPGTRLLVL.

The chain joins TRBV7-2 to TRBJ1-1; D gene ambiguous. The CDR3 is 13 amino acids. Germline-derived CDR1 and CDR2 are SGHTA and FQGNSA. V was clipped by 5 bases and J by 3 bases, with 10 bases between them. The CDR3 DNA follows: TGTGCCAGCAGCAGAGGACGGTACACTGAAGCTTTCTTT. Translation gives CASSRGRYTEAFF.

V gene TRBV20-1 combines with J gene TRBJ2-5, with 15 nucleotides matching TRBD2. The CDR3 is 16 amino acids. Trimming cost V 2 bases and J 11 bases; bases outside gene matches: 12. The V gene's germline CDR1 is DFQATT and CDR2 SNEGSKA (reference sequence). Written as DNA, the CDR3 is TGCAGTGCTAGAATATCGGGACTAGCGGGGGGTGGTGAGCAGTACTTC. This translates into CSARISGLAGGGEQYF.

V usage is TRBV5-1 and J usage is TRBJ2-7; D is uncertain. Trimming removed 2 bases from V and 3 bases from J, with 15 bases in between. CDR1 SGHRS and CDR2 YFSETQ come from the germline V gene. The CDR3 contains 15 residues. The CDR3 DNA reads TGCGCCAGCAGCTTCCTGCCGACAATAGGCTACGAGCAGTACTTC. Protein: CASSFLPTIGYEQYF.

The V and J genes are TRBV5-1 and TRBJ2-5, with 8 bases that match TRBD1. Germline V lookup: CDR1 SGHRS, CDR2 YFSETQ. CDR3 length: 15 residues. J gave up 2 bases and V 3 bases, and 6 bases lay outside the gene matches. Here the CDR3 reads CASSSGTGVQETQYF. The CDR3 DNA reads TGCGCCAGCAGCTCTGGGACAGGAGTTCAAGAGACCCAGTACTTC.

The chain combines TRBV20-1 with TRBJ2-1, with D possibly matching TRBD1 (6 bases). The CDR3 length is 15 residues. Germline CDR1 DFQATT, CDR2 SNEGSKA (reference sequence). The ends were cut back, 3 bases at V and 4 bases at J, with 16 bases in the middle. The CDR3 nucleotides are TGCAGTGCTAGGCCCAATACAGGGAAGTACAATGAGCAGTTCTTC. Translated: CSARPNTGKYNEQFF.